This record looks at one TCR beta chain sequence and its context. Under the authors' procedure: Using reference gene primer amplification, nucleated cell counts were estimated. Profiled with immunoSEQ multiplex PCR; TCRdb holds only in-frame clones, not every one. The V and J calls and clone size are taken from that table; D and trimming were inferred from the DNA. The sample comprises around 100,000 clones, roughly 85% of which are singletons, and roughly 2% rests with the top ten. The sample comes from a study of blood T cell repertoires in COVID-19. Study context: Samples of COVID-19 (acute and convalescent) were obtained from the United States, Italy and Spain. PBMCs, B-cell-depleted T cells, or T cells were the source of the cDNA or gDNA that made up the material.

The receptor's source is a man in his forties or fifties with active COVID-19. Sequenced: peripheral blood.

The CDR3 sequence is CASSAGRTTNEKLFF. DNA of the CDR3: TGCGCCAGCAGCGCAGGCAGGACAACTAATGAAAAACTGTTTTTT. The chain is built from TRBV5-1 and TRBJ1-4, with D unclear. The CDR3 covers 15 residues. V was shortened by 4 bases and J by 0 bases, with 10 bases between the two germline ends. Germline V lookup: CDR1 SGHRS, CDR2 YFSETQ.